These 8 T cell receptor beta chains originate from one sample sequenced in a study of blood T cell repertoires in COVID-19. Produced via immunoSEQ multiplex PCR; TCRdb's table is partial and in-frame only. Of 200,000 to 250,000 clones in the sample, about four fifths are singletons; the top ten hold 3% to 3.5%. The sequencing sample was made of PBMCs or T cells enriched from blood (not recorded which). The receptor source for this set is a woman aged 60 to 75 who had recovered from COVID-19.

This clone was found a few times. The genes are TRBV27 and TRBJ2-3; the match to TRBD2 covers 13 bases. The CDR3 is 16 amino acids. Germline-derived CDR1 and CDR2 are MNHEY and SMNVEV (reference sequence). V lost 7 bases to trimming and J lost 3 bases; unmatched junction nucleotides: 7. The CDR3 spells CASTSTGLAGTDTQYF. The DNA of the CDR3 is TGTGCCAGCACTTCCACGGGACTAGCGGGGACAGATACGCAGTATTTT.

The CDR3 coding sequence is TGTGCCAGCATGCGGGACCAAGCGCAAAATTCACCCCTCCACTTT. The encoded protein is CASMRDQAQNSPLHF. This chain joins TRBV2 and TRBJ1-6; perhaps TRBD1 as D (5 bases). V was trimmed by 7 bases and J by 7 bases, leaving 17 bases between them. Germline V CDR1 and CDR2: SNHLY, FYNNEI. The CDR3 has 15 residues.

This chain links TRBV24-1 with TRBJ2-3, with D possibly being TRBD2 (6 bases). This CDR3 comprises 14 residues. The germline CDR1 and CDR2 sequences are KGHDR and SFDVKD. With 3 bases removed from V and 11 bases from J, the gap between germline ends came to 17 bases. The CDR3 DNA reads TGTGCCACCAGTGATCCGGGGACTCCCCGTGGGCAGTATTTT. Residues: CATSDPGTPRGQYF.

The chain uses TRBV5-6 and TRBJ2-1, with TRBD2 identical over 9 bases. The trim removed 4 bases at V and 5 bases at J, leaving 4 bases unmatched. The CDR3 consists of 14 residues. Germline CDR1 reads SGHDT; CDR2 reads YYEEEE. The CDR3 coding sequence is TGTGCCAGCAGCAATCTAGCGGGAAACAATGAGCAGTTCTTC. Amino acid sequence: CASSNLAGNNEQFF. The entire variable domain, with the rest obtained from reference TRBV5-6 and TRBJ2-1, is as follows: DAGVTQSPTHLIKTRGQQVTLRCSPKSGHDTVSWYQQALGQGPQFIFQYYEEEERQRGNFPDRFSGHQFPNYSSELNVNALLLGDSALYLCASSNLAGNNEQFFGPGTRLTVL.

The chain links TRBV21-1 to TRBJ2-1; TRBD1 was called by the table and not checked on the DNA. TRBV21-1 counts as a pseudogene. CDR3 length: 17 residues. The CDR3 DNA reads as TGTGCCAGCAGCCACAAACAGGGGGGGGCCGATTACAATGAGCAGTTCTTC. Protein sequence: CASSHKQGGADYNEQFF.

The chain recombines TRBV5-4 with TRBJ2-3; TRBD2 is a possible D gene (7 bases). CDR3 length: 17 residues. Germline V gene data show CDR1 as SGHNT and CDR2 as YYREEE (reference sequence). Trimming took 0 bases from V and 4 from J, leaving 18 bases between them. The chain's CDR3 is CASSLVLVGGAADTQYF. CDR3 bases: TGTGCCAGCAGCTTGGTATTGGTTGGGGGGGCCGCAGATACGCAGTATTTT. The full variable domain, rest sourced from reference TRBV5-4 and TRBJ2-3, is ETGVTQSPTHLIKTRGQQVTLRCSSQSGHNTVSWYQQALGQGPQFIFQYYREEENGRGNFPPRFSGLQFPNYSSELNVNALELDDSALYLCASSLVLVGGAADTQYFGPGTRLTVL.

This clone was observed a handful of times. The V and J genes are TRBV5-1 and TRBJ2-7; 8 nucleotides match TRBD2. The J segment lost 4 bases and the V segment lost 4 bases, leaving 7 bases of the junction unmatched. This CDR3 has 14 amino acids. CDR1 and CDR2 (germline): SGHRS, YFSETQ. CDR3 sequence (DNA): TGCGCCAGCAGCCCAAGCGGGAGCAGTTACGAGCAGTACTTC. Protein: CASSPSGSSYEQYF.

V and J are TRBV7-3 and TRBJ2-3, with D possibly TRBD2 on 5 matching bases. CDR3 length: 17 amino acids. Trimming shortened V by 1 base and J by 6 bases, and 20 bases separated the two germline ends. The germline gives CDR1 SGHTA, CDR2 FQGTGA. The CDR3 loop reads CASSLKADQSVSDTQYF. The CDR3 DNA sequence: TGTGCCAGCAGCTTAAAAGCGGATCAGTCCGTCTCCGATACGCAGTATTTT.